Presented here are 25 T cell receptor beta chains from one specimen sequenced in a study of blood T cell repertoires in COVID-19. Only in-frame clones appear in the TCRdb table, and some are missing; sequencing was by immunoSEQ multiplex PCR. The sample has about 60,000 clones, just over 85% seen once. The source material was peripheral blood. These receptors were taken from an elderly woman with active COVID-19.

The gene calls are TRBV6-6 and TRBJ2-7; TRBD2 matches at 13 bases. The V segment lost 6 bases and the J segment 5 bases; nucleotides outside the gene matches: 4. The CDR3 runs to 14 residues. CDR1 MNHNY and CDR2 SVGAGI come from the germline V gene (reference sequence). The CDR3 DNA sequence: TGTGCCAGCAGGGGGGGGACTAGCGGGGACGAGCAGTACTTC. Encoded protein: CASRGGTSGDEQYF.

This chain joins TRBV6-4 and TRBJ2-3; D is possibly TRBD1 (5 bases). V lost 7 bases and J lost 5, with 13 bases in between. CDR1 is MRHNA and CDR2 is SNTAGT in the germline V gene. CDR3 length equals 13 residues. CDR3 amino acids: CASNHGQGDTQYF. As DNA, the CDR3 is TGTGCCAGCAACCACGGGCAGGGAGATACGCAGTATTTT.

The genes are TRBV7-3 and TRBJ2-1; TRBD2 aligns across 10 bases. The length of the CDR3 is 14 residues. V lost 5 bases and J lost 7; bases outside the gene matches: 5. The germline V gene encodes CDR1 SGHTA and CDR2 FQGTGA. CDR3 DNA sequence: TGTGCCAGCAGCCCCACTAGCGGGGCTAATGAGCAGTTCTTC. It codes for CASSPTSGANEQFF.

The V call is TRBV12-3 or TRBV12-4, the J call TRBJ1-2, with D uncertain. This CDR3 contains 13 residues. Trimming removed 6 bases at V and 6 bases at J, with 14 bases between. CDR3 residues: CASSGEDRNGYTF. The CDR3 DNA reads as TGTGCCAGCAGCGGGGAGGACCGTAATGGCTACACCTTC.

CDR3: CASSFSGPKNTEAFF. DNA for the CDR3: TGTGCCAGCAGTTTTTCAGGGCCCAAGAACACTGAAGCTTTCTTT. The chain carries TRBV28 and TRBJ1-1, with a weak D call TRBD1 (5 bases). Germline lookup yields CDR1 MDHEN and CDR2 SYDVKM. The CDR3 has 15 amino acids. Trimming shortened V by 3 bases and J by 1 base, and 12 bases separated the two germline ends.

This clone was observed a single time. CDR3 loop: CASSLDGPSHEQFF. CDR3 nucleotide sequence: TGTGCCAGCAGTTTAGACGGCCCTAGCCATGAGCAGTTCTTC. The rearrangement links TRBV27 to TRBJ2-1; a possible D gene is TRBD2 (5 bases). The germline V and J ends were trimmed by 2 bases and 8 bases, with 13 bases remaining between them. CDR1 is MNHEY, CDR2 SMNVEV, per germline (reference sequence). There are 14 residues in the CDR3.

J is TRBJ1-2 and V is TRBV29-1; 12 bases fit TRBD1. Germline lookup yields CDR1 SQVTM and CDR2 ANQGSEA. This CDR3 region has 11 residues. CDR3 DNA sequence: TGCGCGGGACAGGGGGCCTATGGCTACACCTTC. The encoded protein is CAGQGAYGYTF.

This chain links TRBV5-1 with TRBJ2-3; 8 bases map to TRBD2. V shed 0 bases, J shed 4 bases, and the junction held 7 bases outside the gene matches. The length of the CDR3 is 16 residues. The germline V gene has CDR1 SGHRS and CDR2 YFSETQ. The CDR3 spells CASSLGRGGLADTQYF. CDR3 bases: TGCGCCAGCAGCTTGGGCCGGGGGGGCTTGGCAGATACGCAGTATTTT.

The V and J genes are TRBV5-1 and TRBJ1-1; no clear D gene. CDR3 length: 14 residues. The V end was cut by 5 bases, the J end by 3 bases, with 14 bases between. CDR1 SGHRS and CDR2 YFSETQ come from the germline V gene. CDR3 region: CASRSVPIDTEAFF. The CDR3 bases are TGCGCCAGCAGATCTGTCCCTATAGACACTGAAGCTTTCTTT.

This chain links TRBV29-1 with TRBJ2-7; maybe TRBD1 (5 bases). V was cut by 6 bases and J by 3 bases, with 9 bases left in between. The germline V gene encodes CDR1 SQVTM and CDR2 ANQGSEA. The CDR3 consists of 11 residues. The DNA of the CDR3 is TGCAGCGTCGCGGACAACTACGAGCAGTACTTC. Translating gives CSVADNYEQYF.

The V and J genes are TRBV29-1 and TRBJ2-1, with 7 bases aligning to TRBD1. There are 12 residues in the CDR3. CDR1 SQVTM and CDR2 ANQGSEA come from the germline V gene. CDR3 sequence reads: CSAGGTYNEQFF. CDR3 in DNA: TGCAGTGCAGGGGGAACCTACAATGAGCAGTTCTTC.

J is TRBJ1-2 and V is TRBV5-1; TRBD1 agrees at 7 bases. With 2 bases clipped from V and 6 bases from J, the junction kept 7 bases outside the gene matches. The length of the CDR3 is 14 residues. The germline V gene encodes CDR1 SGHRS and CDR2 YFSETQ. The CDR3 is CASSLNTGAHGYTF. In DNA, the CDR3 is TGCGCCAGCAGCTTAAATACAGGGGCCCATGGCTACACCTTC.

The chain is built from TRBV27 and TRBJ2-3, with a tentative D call TRBD2 (5 bases). Germline V lookup: CDR1 MNHEY, CDR2 SMNVEV (reference sequence). V lost 5 bases and J lost 1, with 13 bases in between. This CDR3 has 15 residues. Here the CDR3 reads CASSPLEGGTDTQYF. CDR3 DNA sequence: TGTGCCAGCAGTCCCCTTGAGGGTGGCACAGATACGCAGTATTTT.

There are a few counts of this clone. V and J are TRBV5-8 and TRBJ1-1, with D possibly being TRBD1 (6 bases). The V and J ends lost 4 bases and 3 bases respectively, with 16 bases between them. The V gene's germline CDR1 is SGHTS and CDR2 YDEGEE. The CDR3 extends over 15 amino acids. The CDR3 protein is CASSPRGRAYTEAFF. CDR3 coding DNA: TGTGCCAGCAGCCCCAGGGGCAGGGCATACACTGAAGCTTTCTTT. Supplemented by reference TRBV5-8 and TRBJ1-1, the full variable domain reads EAGVTQSPTHLIKTRGQQATLRCSPISGHTSVYWYQQALGLGLQFLLWYDEGEERNRGNFPPRFSGRQFPNYSSELNVNALELEDSALYLCASSPRGRAYTEAFFGQGTRLTVV.

The chain employs TRBV6-5 and TRBJ2-1, with D perhaps matching TRBD2 (5 bases). The CDR3 has 15 amino acids. V was trimmed by 6 bases and J by 4 bases, leaving 16 bases between them. CDR1 is MNHEY, CDR2 SVGAGI, per germline. CDR3 in DNA: TGTGCCAGCAGAAAAGCGGTACCAGAGTACAATGAGCAGTTCTTC. This codes for CASRKAVPEYNEQFF.

The chain links TRBV7-2 to TRBJ1-2; no clear D gene. The V end was cut by 5 bases, the J end by 0 bases, with 10 bases between. The CDR3 extends over 14 amino acids. The germline gives CDR1 SGHTA, CDR2 FQGNSA. CDR3 nucleotide sequence: TGTGCCAGCAGCATCCTTCCCTCTAACTATGGCTACACCTTC. Translation: CASSILPSNYGYTF.

The rearrangement uses TRBV28 and TRBJ1-3; D unresolved. Germline CDR1 is MDHEN and CDR2 is SYDVKM. V was pared by 3 bases and J by 0 bases, with 9 bases between. This CDR3 comprises 15 residues. The CDR3 DNA follows: TGTGCCAGCAGTTTGGTCGGAGTCTCTGGAAACACCATATATTTT. It yields the protein CASSLVGVSGNTIYF.

The chain recombines TRBV5-5 with TRBJ1-1; 7 bases line up with TRBD1. The CDR3 sequence is 15 residues long. The germline V gene encodes CDR1 SGHKS and CDR2 YYEKEE (reference sequence). Losses at the gene ends were 4 bases for V and 3 bases for J; bases not matched to a gene: 9. CDR3 residues: CASSRTGVGDTEAFF. CDR3 sequence (DNA): TGTGCCAGCAGCAGAACAGGGGTCGGCGACACTGAAGCTTTCTTT.

The J gene is TRBJ2-3, the V gene TRBV4-1, with 12 bases aligning to TRBD2. This CDR3 region has 19 residues. The junction had 15 bases not matched to a gene; V was cut back by 4 bases and J by 4 bases. Germline loops: CDR1 MGHRA, CDR2 YSYEKL. The CDR3 sequence: CASSRDGASGGARADTQYF. The CDR3 DNA is TGCGCCAGCAGCCGAGACGGGGCTAGCGGGGGGGCGAGGGCAGATACGCAGTATTTT.

V usage is TRBV29-1 and J usage is TRBJ2-1; 10 bases fit TRBD2. This CDR3 comprises 16 residues. Trimming cost V 4 bases and J 0 bases; bases outside gene matches: 6. In germline, CDR1 is SQVTM, CDR2 ANQGSEA. CDR3 region: CSVALAGAHSYNEQFF. CDR3 sequence (DNA): TGCAGCGTTGCCCTAGCGGGGGCTCACTCCTACAATGAGCAGTTCTTC.

The chain joins TRBV11-2 to TRBJ2-5, with D tentatively TRBD2 (5 bases). Germline V lookup: CDR1 SGHAT, CDR2 FQNNGV. This CDR3 is 14 amino acids long. V shed 5 bases and J shed 7 bases, with 17 bases lying between them. CDR3: CASSRPGSYTTQYF. DNA of the CDR3: TGTGCCAGCAGCCGTCCGGGATCCTACACGACCCAGTACTTC.

J is TRBJ2-5 and V is TRBV5-4; possibly TRBD2 for D (5 bases). V was clipped by 1 base and J by 4 bases, with 8 bases between them. The length of the CDR3 is 13 residues. Germline CDR1 and CDR2: SGHNT and YYREEE (reference sequence). The CDR3 spells CASSLNRGETQYF. The CDR3 nucleotides are TGTGCCAGCAGCTTGAACCGGGGAGAGACCCAGTACTTC.

V and J are TRBV13 and TRBJ2-5; the match to TRBD2 covers 12 bases. Unmatched junction bases numbered 10, after V lost 5 bases and J lost 0 bases. The CDR3 is made up of 18 amino acids. Germline V lookup: CDR1 PRHDT, CDR2 FYEKMQ (reference sequence). CDR3 sequence: CASSKTSGGRGYQETQYF. The DNA of the CDR3 is TGTGCCAGCAGCAAGACTAGCGGGGGCCGGGGGTACCAAGAGACCCAGTACTTC.

This chain links TRBV5-6 with TRBJ2-5; 7 bases align to TRBD1. The CDR3 is 17 residues long. V lost 0 bases and J lost 5; bases outside the gene matches: 13. Germline lookup yields CDR1 SGHDT and CDR2 YYEEEE. CDR3 in DNA: TGTGCCAGCAGCTTGGGCCCCCAGGACAGGATTGAGGAGACCCAGTACTTC. It codes for CASSLGPQDRIEETQYF.

The chain is built from TRBV7-2 and TRBJ2-7, with 8 bases lining up with TRBD1. The CDR3 runs to 12 residues. Losses at the gene ends were 5 bases for V and 6 bases for J; bases not matched to a gene: 3. Germline V gene sequence: CDR1 SGHTA, CDR2 FQGNSA. As DNA, the CDR3 is TGTGCCAGCAGCAAAGACAGGGGCGAGCAGTACTTC. It translates to CASSKDRGEQYF.